This entry lists 19 T cell receptor beta chains sequenced from one sample in a study of shared clonotypes between healthy human individuals. Assay used: immunoSEQ multiplex PCR; TCRdb lists only in-frame clones, some missing. The data hold 2.3 million or so clones, with 90% to 95% observed a single time. What was sequenced was naive CD4+ T cells from PBMCs. Subset here: CD45RA+ positively selected. The source is a man aged 18 to 30 in good health. Some clones in this sample may be carry-over from other donors' samples.

A single count supports this clone. For the CDR3, the DNA is TGTGCCAGCAGGCCGGGACAGGTAAATCAGCCCCAGCATTTT. Translating it yields CASRPGQVNQPQHF. V usage is TRBV28 and J usage is TRBJ1-5, with TRBD1 matching over 8 bases. This CDR3 contains 14 residues. V gave up 6 bases and J gave up 4 bases; unmatched junction bases: 5. Germline CDR1 reads MDHEN; CDR2 reads SYDVKM.

Concerning this clone: At the DNA level, this CDR3 is encoded by other sequences in the same sample as well. V gene TRBV9 combines with J gene TRBJ1-1, with D unclear. V was pared by 0 bases and J by 5 bases, with 8 bases between. The CDR3 runs to 13 residues. Germline loops: CDR1 SGDLS, CDR2 YYNGEE. The CDR3 is CASSVDLGTEAFF. The CDR3, as DNA: TGTGCCAGCAGCGTAGATCTCGGAACTGAAGCTTTCTTT. Variable domain in full (rest from reference TRBV9 and TRBJ1-1): DSGVTQTPKHLITATGQRVTLRCSPRSGDLSVYWYQQSLDQGLQFLIQYYNGEERAKGNILERFSAQQFPDLHSELNLSSLELGDSALYFCASSVDLGTEAFFGQGTRLTVV.

The chain couples TRBV25-1 to TRBJ1-1; D possibly corresponds to TRBD1 (5 bases). Per the germline V gene, CDR1 is MGHDK and CDR2 is SYGVNS. The CDR3 length is 14 residues. The ends were cut back, 4 bases at V and 1 base at J, with 10 bases in the middle. CDR3 coding DNA: TGTGCCAGCAGTGGGGGAGACAGGAACACTGAAGCTTTCTTT. It encodes CASSGGDRNTEAFF.

V and J are TRBV14 and TRBJ1-1; 8 positions agree with TRBD1. CDR1 SGHDN and CDR2 FVKESK come from the germline V gene. With 4 bases clipped from V and 4 bases from J, the junction kept 8 bases outside the gene matches. This CDR3 comprises 15 residues. CDR3 sequence reads: CASSRLDRAGTEAFF. For the CDR3, the DNA is TGTGCCAGCAGCCGCCTGGACAGGGCGGGCACTGAAGCTTTCTTT. The full variable domain, rest sourced from reference TRBV14 and TRBJ1-1, is EAGVTQFPSHSVIEKGQTVTLRCDPISGHDNLYWYRRVMGKEIKFLLHFVKESKQDESGMPNNRFLAERTGGTYSTLKVQPAELEDSGVYFCASSRLDRAGTEAFFGQGTRLTVV.

CDR3: CASSVRQNNEQFF. The CDR3 DNA follows: TGCGCCAGCAGCGTACGACAGAACAATGAGCAGTTCTTC. This sequence joins TRBV5-1 and TRBJ2-1, with D possibly being TRBD1 (5 bases). Germline values: CDR1 SGHRS, CDR2 YFSETQ. CDR3 length equals 13 residues. With 4 bases removed from V and 5 bases from J, the gap between germline ends came to 10 bases.

On this clone: The same CDR3 arises from other DNA sequences in this sample as well. This CDR3 is CASSLGQEETQYF. CDR3 DNA sequence: TGTGCCAGCAGCCTGGGACAGGAAGAGACCCAGTACTTC. This rearrangement joins TRBV28 to TRBJ2-5; TRBD1 aligns across 8 bases. V trimming: 6 bases; J trimming: 3 bases; junction bases outside the gene matches: 3. This CDR3 comprises 13 residues. CDR1 MDHEN and CDR2 SYDVKM come from the germline V gene.

The chain carries TRBV6-5 and TRBJ1-1; D not resolved. The germline CDR1 and CDR2 sequences are MNHEY and SVGAGI. Trimming pared 4 bases from V and 2 bases from J, leaving 8 bases between. The CDR3 runs to 13 residues. CDR3 bases: TGTGCCAGCAGTTCCTCATTTAACACTGAAGCTTTCTTT. It encodes CASSSSFNTEAFF.

The chain recombines TRBV5-1 with TRBJ2-1, with 7 bases aligning to TRBD2. The CDR3 runs to 15 residues. Germline V lookup: CDR1 SGHRS, CDR2 YFSETQ. V lost 1 base to trimming and J lost 7 bases; unmatched junction nucleotides: 8. Here the CDR3 DNA reads TGCGCCAGCAGCTTGTCCGGGGGAGGGCCAAATGAGCAGTTCTTC. Its translation is CASSLSGGGPNEQFF.

V is TRBV19 and J is TRBJ2-7; D not certain. The CDR3 extends over 13 amino acids. V was pared by 3 bases and J by 0 bases, with 6 bases between. Per the germline V gene, CDR1 is LNHDA and CDR2 is SQIVND (reference sequence). The CDR3 loop is CASSMVGSYEQYF. In DNA, the CDR3 is TGTGCCAGTAGTATGGTTGGCTCCTACGAGCAGTACTTC.

The CDR3 region has the DNA TGTGCCAGCAGCTCCACGACAGGGGACCCCGTCTCCACCTTC. Amino acids: CASSSTTGDPVSTF. This rearrangement joins TRBV11-3 to TRBJ1-2; 8 bases fit TRBD1. CDR1 and CDR2 (germline): SGHNT, YENEEA. The CDR3 has 14 amino acids. V lost 4 bases to trimming and J lost 13 bases; unmatched junction nucleotides: 14.

The rearrangement joins TRBV7-2 to TRBJ2-7; perhaps TRBD2 as D (5 bases). V dropped 5 bases and J dropped 5 bases, with 16 bases sitting between them. This CDR3 is built from 14 residues. Germline CDR1 reads SGHTA; CDR2 reads FQGNSA. The CDR3 here is CASSPPPRGDEQYF. In nucleotides, the CDR3 is TGTGCCAGCAGCCCCCCCCCTCGGGGTGACGAGCAGTACTTC. The full variable domain, rest sourced from reference TRBV7-2 and TRBJ2-7, is GAGVSQSPSNKVTEKGKDVELRCDPISGHTALYWYRQSLGQGLEFLIYFQGNSAPDKSGLPSDRFSAERTGGSVSTLTIQRTQQEDSAVYLCASSPPPRGDEQYFGPGTRLTVT.

The rearrangement links TRBV2 to TRBJ2-1; D might be TRBD2 (5 bases). The CDR3 covers 14 residues. Trimming cost V 5 bases and J 4 bases, with 12 bases left between them. Germline-derived CDR1 and CDR2 are SNHLY and FYNNEI. In DNA, the CDR3 is TGTGCCAGCAGTCGCCAAAGGGAGTACAATGAGCAGTTCTTC. It codes for CASSRQREYNEQFF.

This clone has a single count. The genes are TRBV18 and TRBJ1-1; no clear D. Trimming shortened V by 4 bases and J by 0 bases, and 6 bases separated the two germline ends. Germline CDR1 reads KGHSH; CDR2 reads LQKENI. The CDR3 contains 13 residues. CDR3 sequence reads: CASSLNMNTEAFF. CDR3 in DNA: TGTGCCAGCTCACTGAACATGAACACTGAAGCTTTCTTT. Full variable domain (remainder filled in from reference TRBV18 and TRBJ1-1): NAGVMQNPRHLVRRRGQEARLRCSPMKGHSHVYWYRQLPEEGLKFMVYLQKENIIDESGMPKERFSAEFPKEGPSILRIQQVVRGDSAAYFCASSLNMNTEAFFGQGTRLTVV.

The chain recombines TRBV6-1 with TRBJ1-5; D is ambiguous. The CDR3 is 15 amino acids. Germline CDR1 is MNHNS and CDR2 is SASEGT. V lost 5 bases to trimming and J lost 2 bases, with 13 bases between them. Written as DNA, the CDR3 is TGTGCCAGCAGTCTACGACTGTGGGGCAATCAGCCCCAGCATTTT. This encodes CASSLRLWGNQPQHF.

The gene calls are TRBV9 and TRBJ2-3; 8 bases align to TRBD2. Losses at the gene ends were 10 bases for V and 6 bases for J; bases not matched to a gene: 13. CDR1 SGDLS and CDR2 YYNGEE come from the germline V gene. The CDR3 covers 14 residues. As DNA, the CDR3 is TGTGCCGGACCCGGCTTAGCGGGATGGGATACGCAGTATTTT. Translated, it gives CAGPGLAGWDTQYF.

On this clone: Additional DNA sequences in this sample encode the identical CDR3. The chain is built from TRBV18 and TRBJ1-4; D not certain. The V end lost 1 base, the J end lost 8 bases, and 8 bases lay between the germline ends. The CDR3 has 13 amino acids. Germline loops: CDR1 KGHSH, CDR2 LQKENI. Here the CDR3 DNA reads TGTGCCAGCTCACCACAGGGAGGGGAAAAACTGTTTTTT. Translated: CASSPQGGEKLFF.

The CDR3, as DNA: TGTGCCAGCAGTCCCGTGATGGGGGCCGGGACTGAAGCTTTCTTT. Its protein is CASSPVMGAGTEAFF. This chain links TRBV28 with TRBJ1-1; tentative D call: TRBD1 (6 bases). The CDR3 runs to 15 residues. The germline V gene has CDR1 MDHEN and CDR2 SYDVKM. Trimming took 5 bases from V and 5 from J, leaving 18 bases between them.

This clone was detected only once. The CDR3 region has the DNA TGTGCCAGCAGTTTATTTGCGGGGAGTCGGCCCAATGGCTACACCTTC. Translating gives CASSLFAGSRPNGYTF. The rearrangement joins TRBV27 to TRBJ1-2; D not certain. This CDR3 contains 16 residues. Germline loops: CDR1 MNHEY, CDR2 SMNVEV (reference sequence). The ends were cut back, 1 base at V and 6 bases at J, with 18 bases in the middle.

The chain is built from TRBV2 and TRBJ2-3; D assignment may be TRBD1 or TRBD2 (6 bases each). Looked up from germline, CDR1 is SNHLY and CDR2 is FYNNEI. Trimming removed 9 bases at V and 2 bases at J, with 15 bases between. The CDR3 spans 14 residues. The CDR3: CASEEGEDTDTQYF. CDR3 coding DNA: TGTGCCAGTGAGGAGGGGGAGGACACAGATACGCAGTATTTT.